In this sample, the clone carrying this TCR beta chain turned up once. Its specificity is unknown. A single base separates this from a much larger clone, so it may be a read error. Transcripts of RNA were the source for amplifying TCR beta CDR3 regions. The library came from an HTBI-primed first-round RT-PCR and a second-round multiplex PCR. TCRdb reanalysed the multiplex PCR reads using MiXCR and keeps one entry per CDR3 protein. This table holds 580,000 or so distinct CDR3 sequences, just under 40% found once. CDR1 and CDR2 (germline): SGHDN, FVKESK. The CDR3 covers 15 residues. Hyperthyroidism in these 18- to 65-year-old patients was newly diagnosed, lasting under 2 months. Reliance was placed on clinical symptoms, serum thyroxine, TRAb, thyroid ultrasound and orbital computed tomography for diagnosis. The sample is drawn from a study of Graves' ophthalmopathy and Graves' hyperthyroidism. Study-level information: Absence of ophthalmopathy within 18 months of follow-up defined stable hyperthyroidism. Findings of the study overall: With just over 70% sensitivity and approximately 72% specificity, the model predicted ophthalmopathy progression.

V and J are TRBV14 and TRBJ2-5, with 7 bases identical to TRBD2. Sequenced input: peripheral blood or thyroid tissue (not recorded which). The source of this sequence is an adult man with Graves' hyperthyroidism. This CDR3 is CAGSQLRGNQETQYF. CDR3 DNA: TGTGCCGGCAGCCAATTGCGGGGGAACCAAGAGACCCAGTACTTC.